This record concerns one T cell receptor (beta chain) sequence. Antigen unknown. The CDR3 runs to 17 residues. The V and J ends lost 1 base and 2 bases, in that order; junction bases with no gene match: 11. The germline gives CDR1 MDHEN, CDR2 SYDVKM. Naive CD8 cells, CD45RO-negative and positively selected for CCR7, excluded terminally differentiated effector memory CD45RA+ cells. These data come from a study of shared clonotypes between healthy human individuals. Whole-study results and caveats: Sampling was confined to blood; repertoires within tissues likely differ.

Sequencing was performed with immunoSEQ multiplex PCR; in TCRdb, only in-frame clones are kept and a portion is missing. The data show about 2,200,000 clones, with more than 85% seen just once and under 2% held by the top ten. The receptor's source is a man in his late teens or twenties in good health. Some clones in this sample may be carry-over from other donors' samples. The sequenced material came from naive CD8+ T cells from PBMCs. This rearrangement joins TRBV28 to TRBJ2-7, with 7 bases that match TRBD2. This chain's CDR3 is CASSLSGEGLVAYEQYF. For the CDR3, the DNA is TGTGCCAGCAGTTTATCCGGGGAGGGTTTGGTTGCCTACGAGCAGTACTTC.